Presented here are 13 T cell receptor beta chains from one specimen sequenced in a study of T-cell reconstitution after alpha-beta-depleted transplantation in children. Unique molecular identifiers were built into the TCRbeta library. MiXCR was run by TCRdb on the PCR reads, yielding one entry per CDR3 protein. The top ten clones hold roughly 27% of a sample with about 980,000 distinct CDR3 sequences, about 30% of them seen once. The material sequenced was PBMCs, mostly from graft donor cells, taken 360 days after TCRalphabeta/CD19-depleted stem cell transplant. These receptors all come from a boy under three years old who had a stem cell transplant for SCID, so the T cells may come from the graft donor.

The chain uses TRBV28 and TRBJ2-3; 8 bases agree with TRBD2. CDR1 MDHEN and CDR2 SYDVKM come from the germline V gene. The CDR3 consists of 14 residues. Unmatched junction bases numbered 4, after V lost 3 bases and J lost 5 bases. In DNA, the CDR3 is TGTGCCAGCAGTTTCGGGGGGGCCTTAGATACGCAGTATTTT. Its translation: CASSFGGALDTQYF.

As to this clonotype: Its ends do not fully match the called genes, so a read error is possible. The gene calls are TRBV20-1 and TRBJ2-1; perhaps TRBD2 as D (5 bases). Looked up from germline, CDR1 is DFQATT and CDR2 is SNEGSKA (reference sequence). The CDR3 runs 12 residues. CDR3 sequence: CSESGGYSEQFF. CDR3 nucleotides: TGCAGTGAGAGCGGAGGATACAGTGAGCAGTTCTTC.

The V and J genes are TRBV27 and TRBJ2-1; D remains unclear. Germline CDR1 reads MNHEY; CDR2 reads SMNVEV (reference sequence). V was pared by 6 bases and J by 3 bases, with 12 bases between. The CDR3 totals 14 residues. CDR3 sequence reads: CASSSLLGYNEQFF. DNA of the CDR3: TGTGCCAGCAGCTCCCTGCTGGGCTACAATGAGCAGTTCTTC.

The V and J genes are TRBV2 and TRBJ2-3; the match to TRBD1 covers 10 bases. The J segment lost 7 bases and the V segment lost 5 bases, leaving 6 bases of the junction unmatched. Germline loops: CDR1 SNHLY, CDR2 FYNNEI. The CDR3 contains 14 residues. The CDR3 here is CASSPDRGPNTQYF. DNA of the CDR3: TGTGCCAGCAGTCCAGACAGGGGGCCTAATACGCAGTATTTT.

In this sample, this clonotype turned up a few times. The chain combines TRBV6-2 or TRBV6-3 with TRBJ2-5; 8 bases align to TRBD1. Germline lookup yields CDR1 MNHEY and CDR2 SVGEGT. V shed 5 bases and J 4 bases; nucleotides not matched to a gene: 9. The CDR3 runs 15 residues. CDR3 residues: CASSRTGRSTETQYF. The CDR3 DNA is TGTGCCAGCAGTCGGACAGGGAGATCGACAGAGACCCAGTACTTC.

This clonotype was detected only a few times. V is TRBV20-1 and J is TRBJ2-5, with D possibly TRBD1 on 6 matching bases. In germline, CDR1 is DFQATT, CDR2 SNEGSKA (reference sequence). V shed 1 base and J shed 6 bases, with 18 bases lying between them. CDR3 length: 15 amino acids. The CDR3, as DNA: TGCAGTGCTAGAGCCGTTGGGGGCCACGCAAAGACCCAGTACTTC. It codes for CSARAVGGHAKTQYF.

The genes are TRBV28 and TRBJ2-7, with 10 bases identical to TRBD2. The ends lost 10 bases at V and 3 bases at J; junction bases unmatched: 12. The CDR3 contains 15 residues. Germline V gives CDR1 MDHEN, CDR2 SYDVKM. The CDR3 loop is CATKTSGRADYEQYF. The CDR3 DNA follows: TGTGCCACCAAAACGAGCGGGAGGGCCGACTACGAGCAGTACTTC.

This sequence joins TRBV6-5 and TRBJ2-1; D unresolved. The V and J ends lost 2 bases and 6 bases respectively, with 8 bases between them. From germline, CDR1 is MNHEY and CDR2 SVGAGI. The CDR3 has 13 amino acids. The CDR3 coding sequence is TGTGCCAGCAGTTACACGGTAGCCAATGAGCAGTTCTTC. Its protein product is CASSYTVANEQFF.

The rearrangement uses TRBV5-1 and TRBJ2-2, with 7 positions matching TRBD1. With 1 base clipped from V and 5 bases from J, the junction kept 8 bases outside the gene matches. CDR1 is SGHRS, CDR2 YFSETQ, per germline. The CDR3 spans 16 residues. This CDR3 reads CASSLWARTGTGELFF. CDR3 nucleotides: TGCGCCAGCAGCTTGTGGGCCAGGACAGGAACCGGGGAGCTGTTTTTT.

This chain links TRBV6-2 or TRBV6-3 with TRBJ2-7, with D tentatively TRBD1 (6 bases). V gave up 6 bases and J gave up 5 bases, with 20 bases separating them. The CDR3 consists of 15 residues. CDR1 and CDR2 (germline): MNHEY, SVGEGT. Written as DNA, the CDR3 is TGTGCCAGCAGGGACAGAGGACAGCCCTGGGACGAGCAGTACTTC. The encoded protein is CASRDRGQPWDEQYF.

This sequence joins TRBV7-3 and TRBJ2-6; D unclear. CDR3 length: 16 residues. Trimming took off 5 bases at V and 0 bases at J, with 11 bases between the two ends. Germline-derived CDR1 and CDR2 are SGHTA and FQGTGA. The DNA for the CDR3 is TGTGCCAGCAGCCCCATGGCAGCCTCTGGGGCCAACGTCCTGACTTTC. Translated: CASSPMAASGANVLTF.

On this clonotype itself: One base away lies a much larger clone, so this may be a sequencing read error. The rearrangement joins TRBV4-2 to TRBJ2-3, with 11 bases fitting TRBD2. The CDR3 contains 17 residues. CDR1 and CDR2 (germline): LGHNA, YNFKEQ. The CDR3 nucleotides are TGTGCCATCAGCCAAGAGGCTACTAGCGGGGGCAGGGATACGCAGTATTTT. Its translation: CAISQEATSGGRDTQYF.

The rearrangement uses TRBV4-3 and TRBJ2-7; possibly TRBD2 for D (6 bases). Germline lookup yields CDR1 LGHNA and CDR2 YSLEER. The CDR3 covers 19 residues. Between the trimmed V and J ends, which lost 0 bases and 4 bases, there was a span of 25 bases. The CDR3 loop is CASSQDWGLLEGDFYEQYF. The CDR3 nucleotides are TGCGCCAGCAGCCAAGATTGGGGACTGTTGGAGGGAGATTTTTACGAGCAGTACTTC.